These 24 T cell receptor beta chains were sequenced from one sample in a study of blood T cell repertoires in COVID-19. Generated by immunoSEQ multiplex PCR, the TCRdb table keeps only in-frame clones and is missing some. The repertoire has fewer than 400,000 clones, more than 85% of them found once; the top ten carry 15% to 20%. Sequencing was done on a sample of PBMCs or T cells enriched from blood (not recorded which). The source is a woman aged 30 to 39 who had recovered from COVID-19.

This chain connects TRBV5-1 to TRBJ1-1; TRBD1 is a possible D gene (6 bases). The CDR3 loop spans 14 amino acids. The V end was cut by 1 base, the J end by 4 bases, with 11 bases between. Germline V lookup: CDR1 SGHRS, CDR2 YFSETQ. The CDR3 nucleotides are TGCGCCAGCAGCTTGTGGGGGCTGGGCACTGAAGCTTTCTTT. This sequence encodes CASSLWGLGTEAFF.

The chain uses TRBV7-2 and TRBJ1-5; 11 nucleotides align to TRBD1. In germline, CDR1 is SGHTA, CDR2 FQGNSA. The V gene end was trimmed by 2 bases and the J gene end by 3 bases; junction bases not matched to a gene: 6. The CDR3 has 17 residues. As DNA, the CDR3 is TGTGCCAGCAGCTTAACCGGGGACAGGGGGTACAATCAGCCCCAGCATTTT. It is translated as CASSLTGDRGYNQPQHF.

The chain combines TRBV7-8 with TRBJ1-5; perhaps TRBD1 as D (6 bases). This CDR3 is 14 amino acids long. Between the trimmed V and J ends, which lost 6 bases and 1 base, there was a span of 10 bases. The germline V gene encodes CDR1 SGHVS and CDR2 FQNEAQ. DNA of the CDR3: TGTGCCAGCAGGGGGGCCACCAGCAATCAGCCCCAGCATTTT. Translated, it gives CASRGATSNQPQHF.

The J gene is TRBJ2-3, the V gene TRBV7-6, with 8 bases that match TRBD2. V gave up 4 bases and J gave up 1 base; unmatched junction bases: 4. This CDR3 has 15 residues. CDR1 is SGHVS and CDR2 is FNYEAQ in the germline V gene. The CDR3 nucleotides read TGTGCCAGCAGCTCGGCGGGGGGCCGCACAGATACGCAGTATTTT. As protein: CASSSAGGRTDTQYF.

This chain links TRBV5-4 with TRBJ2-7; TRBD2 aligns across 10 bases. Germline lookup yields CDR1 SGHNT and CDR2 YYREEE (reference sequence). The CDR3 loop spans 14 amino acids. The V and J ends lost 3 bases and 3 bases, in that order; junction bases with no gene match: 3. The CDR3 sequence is CASSSPSGSYEQYF. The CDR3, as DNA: TGTGCCAGCAGCTCACCTAGCGGGAGCTACGAGCAGTACTTC.

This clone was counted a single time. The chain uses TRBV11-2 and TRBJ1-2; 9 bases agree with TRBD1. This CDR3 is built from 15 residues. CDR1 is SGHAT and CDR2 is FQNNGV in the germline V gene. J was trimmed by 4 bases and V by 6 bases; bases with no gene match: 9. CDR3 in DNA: TGTGCCAGCAGAACTAACAGGGGGCATTCCTATGGCTACACCTTC. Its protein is CASRTNRGHSYGYTF.

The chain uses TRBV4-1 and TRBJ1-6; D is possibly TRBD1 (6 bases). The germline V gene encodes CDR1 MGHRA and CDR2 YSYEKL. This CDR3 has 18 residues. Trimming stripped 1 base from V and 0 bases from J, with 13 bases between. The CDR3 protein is CASSQGQGLSSYNSPLHF. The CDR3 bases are TGCGCCAGCAGCCAAGGGCAGGGGCTGAGCTCCTATAATTCACCCCTCCACTTT.

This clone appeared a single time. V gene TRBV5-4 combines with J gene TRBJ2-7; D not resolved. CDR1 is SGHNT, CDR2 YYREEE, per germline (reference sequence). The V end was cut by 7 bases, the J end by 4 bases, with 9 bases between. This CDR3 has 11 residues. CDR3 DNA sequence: TGTGCCAGCTCAGCAGGATACGAGCAGTACTTC. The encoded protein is CASSAGYEQYF.

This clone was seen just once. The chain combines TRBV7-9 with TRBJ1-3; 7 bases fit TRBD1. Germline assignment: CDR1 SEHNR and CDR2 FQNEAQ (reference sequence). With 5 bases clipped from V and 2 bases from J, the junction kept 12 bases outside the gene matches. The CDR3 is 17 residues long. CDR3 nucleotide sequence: TGTGCCAGCAGCGGGCGGGACAGCGACCTCACTGGAAACACCATATATTTT. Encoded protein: CASSGRDSDLTGNTIYF.

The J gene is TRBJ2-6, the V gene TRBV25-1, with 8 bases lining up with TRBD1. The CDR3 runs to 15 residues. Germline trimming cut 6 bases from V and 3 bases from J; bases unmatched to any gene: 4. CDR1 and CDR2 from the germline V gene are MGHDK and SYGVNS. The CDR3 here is CASRATGGGANVLTF. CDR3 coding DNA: TGTGCCAGCAGGGCTACAGGGGGTGGGGCCAACGTCCTGACTTTC.

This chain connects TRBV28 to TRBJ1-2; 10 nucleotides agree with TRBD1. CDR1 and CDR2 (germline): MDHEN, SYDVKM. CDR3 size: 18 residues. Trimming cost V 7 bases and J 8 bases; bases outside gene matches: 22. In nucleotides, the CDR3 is TGTGCCAGCACCTCCTCGGGACAGGGGCCATCTCGCGCCCGGGGCTACACCTTC. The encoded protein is CASTSSGQGPSRARGYTF.

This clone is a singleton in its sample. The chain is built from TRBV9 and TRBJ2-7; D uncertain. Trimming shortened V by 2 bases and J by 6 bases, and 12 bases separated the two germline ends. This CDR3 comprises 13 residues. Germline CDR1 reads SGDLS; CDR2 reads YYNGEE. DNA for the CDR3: TGTGCCAGCAGCGTTTGGCAGTCAAGCGAGCAGTACTTC. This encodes CASSVWQSSEQYF.

The CDR3 loop is CASSPQRGVAPKTQYF. The DNA for the CDR3 is TGTGCCAGCAGCCCCCAGCGGGGGGTAGCGCCCAAGACCCAGTACTTC. The chain links TRBV3-1 (or the pseudogene TRBV3-2) to TRBJ2-5; 9 bases line up with TRBD2. The CDR3 has 16 residues. Germline CDR1 is LGHDT and CDR2 is YNNKEL (reference sequence). V gave up 4 bases and J gave up 6 bases; unmatched junction bases: 12.

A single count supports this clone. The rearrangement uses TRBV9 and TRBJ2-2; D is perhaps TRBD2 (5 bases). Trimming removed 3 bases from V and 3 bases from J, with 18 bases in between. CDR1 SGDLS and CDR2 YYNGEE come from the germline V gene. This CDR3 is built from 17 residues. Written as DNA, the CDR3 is TGTGCCAGCAGCGACCCAAACACAAATAGCGACACCGGGGAGCTGTTTTTT. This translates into CASSDPNTNSDTGELFF.

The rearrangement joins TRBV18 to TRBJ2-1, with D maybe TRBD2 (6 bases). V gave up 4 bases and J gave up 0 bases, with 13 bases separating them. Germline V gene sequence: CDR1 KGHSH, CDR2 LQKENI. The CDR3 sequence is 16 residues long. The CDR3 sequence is CASSQSDGSSYNEQFF. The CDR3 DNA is TGTGCCAGCTCACAGTCGGACGGGAGCTCCTACAATGAGCAGTTCTTC.

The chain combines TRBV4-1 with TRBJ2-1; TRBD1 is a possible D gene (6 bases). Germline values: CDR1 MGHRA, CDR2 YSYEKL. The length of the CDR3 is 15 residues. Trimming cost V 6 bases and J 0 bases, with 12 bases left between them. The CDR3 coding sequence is TGCGCCAGCAGTCGGACAGAGAGCTCCTACAATGAGCAGTTCTTC. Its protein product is CASSRTESSYNEQFF.

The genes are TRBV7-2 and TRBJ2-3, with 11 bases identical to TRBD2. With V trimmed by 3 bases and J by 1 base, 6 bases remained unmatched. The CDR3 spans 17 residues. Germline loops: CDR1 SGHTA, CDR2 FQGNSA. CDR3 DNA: TGTGCCAGCAGCTTTGTTAGCGGGAGGGGAGGCACAGATACGCAGTATTTT. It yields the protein CASSFVSGRGGTDTQYF. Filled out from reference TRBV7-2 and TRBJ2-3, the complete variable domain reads GAGVSQSPSNKVTEKGKDVELRCDPISGHTALYWYRQSLGQGLEFLIYFQGNSAPDKSGLPSDRFSAERTGGSVSTLTIQRTQQEDSAVYLCASSFVSGRGGTDTQYFGPGTRLTVL.

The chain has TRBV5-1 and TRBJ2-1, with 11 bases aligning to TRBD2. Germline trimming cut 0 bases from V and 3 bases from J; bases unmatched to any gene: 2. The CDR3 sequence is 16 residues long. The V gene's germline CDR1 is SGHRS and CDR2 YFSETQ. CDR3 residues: CASSLGLAGLYNEQFF. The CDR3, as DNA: TGCGCCAGCAGCTTGGGACTAGCGGGACTCTACAATGAGCAGTTCTTC. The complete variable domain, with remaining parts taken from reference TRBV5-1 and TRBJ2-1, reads KAGVTQTPRYLIKTRGQQVTLSCSPISGHRSVSWYQQTPGQGLQFLFEYFSETQRNKGNFPGRFSGRQFSNSRSEMNVSTLELGDSALYLCASSLGLAGLYNEQFFGPGTRLTVL.

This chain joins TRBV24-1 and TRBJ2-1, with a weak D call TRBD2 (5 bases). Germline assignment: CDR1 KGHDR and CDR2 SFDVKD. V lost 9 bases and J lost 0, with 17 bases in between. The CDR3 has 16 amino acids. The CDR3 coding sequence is TGTGCCACCGGTGGGAACAGCGGCTTCTCCTACAATGAGCAGTTCTTC. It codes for CATGGNSGFSYNEQFF.

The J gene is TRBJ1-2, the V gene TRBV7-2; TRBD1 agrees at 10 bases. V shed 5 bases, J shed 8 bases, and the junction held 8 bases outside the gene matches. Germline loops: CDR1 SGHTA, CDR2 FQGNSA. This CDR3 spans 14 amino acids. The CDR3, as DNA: TGTGCCAGCAGCCCCGACAGGGGGCGGGGGGGCTACACCTTC. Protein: CASSPDRGRGGYTF. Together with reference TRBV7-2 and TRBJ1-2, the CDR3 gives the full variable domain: GAGVSQSPSNKVTEKGKDVELRCDPISGHTALYWYRQSLGQGLEFLIYFQGNSAPDKSGLPSDRFSAERTGGSVSTLTIQRTQQEDSAVYLCASSPDRGRGGYTFGSGTRLTVV.

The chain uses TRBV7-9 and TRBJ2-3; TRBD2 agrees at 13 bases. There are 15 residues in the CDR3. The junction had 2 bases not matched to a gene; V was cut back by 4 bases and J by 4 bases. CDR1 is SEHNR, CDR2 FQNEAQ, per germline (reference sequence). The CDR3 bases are TGTGCCAGCAGCTCACTAGCGGGGGGGCCAGATACGCAGTATTTT. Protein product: CASSSLAGGPDTQYF.

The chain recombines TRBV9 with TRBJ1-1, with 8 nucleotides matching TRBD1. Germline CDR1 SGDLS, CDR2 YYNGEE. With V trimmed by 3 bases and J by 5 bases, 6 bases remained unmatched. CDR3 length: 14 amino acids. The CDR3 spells CASSAGQGWTEAFF. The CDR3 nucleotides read TGTGCCAGCAGCGCCGGACAGGGATGGACTGAAGCTTTCTTT. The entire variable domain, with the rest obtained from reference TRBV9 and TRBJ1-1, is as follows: DSGVTQTPKHLITATGQRVTLRCSPRSGDLSVYWYQQSLDQGLQFLIQYYNGEERAKGNILERFSAQQFPDLHSELNLSSLELGDSALYFCASSAGQGWTEAFFGQGTRLTVV.

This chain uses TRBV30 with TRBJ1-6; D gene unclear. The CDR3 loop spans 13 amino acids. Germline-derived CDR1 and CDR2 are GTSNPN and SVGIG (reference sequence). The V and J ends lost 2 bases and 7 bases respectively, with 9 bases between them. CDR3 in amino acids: CAWSPGLNSPLHF. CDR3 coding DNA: TGTGCCTGGAGTCCAGGACTAAATTCACCCCTCCACTTT. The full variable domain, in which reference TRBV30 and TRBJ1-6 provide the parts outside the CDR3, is SQTIHQWPATLVQPVGSPLSLECTVEGTSNPNLYWYRQAAGRGLQLLFYSVGIGQISSEVPQNLSASRPQDRQFILSSKKLLLSDSGFYLCAWSPGLNSPLHFGNGTRLTVT.

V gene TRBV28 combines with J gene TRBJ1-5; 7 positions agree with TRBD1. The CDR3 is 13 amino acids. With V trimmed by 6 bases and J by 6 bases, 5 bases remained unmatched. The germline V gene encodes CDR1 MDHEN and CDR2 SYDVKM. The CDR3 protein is CASRAGGGQPQHF. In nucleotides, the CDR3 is TGTGCCAGCAGGGCAGGGGGAGGTCAGCCCCAGCATTTT.